The text below deals with one T cell receptor beta chain. The data were taken from a study of response to subunit inactivated influenza vaccine. TCRdb fed the RT-PCR reads into MiXCR, producing one record per CDR3 protein. The repertoire holds about 540,000 distinct CDR3 sequences, with around 25% as singletons. Trimming took 4 bases from V and 2 from J, leaving 9 bases between them. The CDR3 is 13 amino acids. The germline gives CDR1 MNHEY, CDR2 SVGEGT. These same data were also listed under a study on T cells expressing NK-cell markers. That work contributes: The cDNA for TCR beta came from 5'RACE template switching with UMIs.

The source was CD4+ T cells sorted from PBMCs, collected 11 to 12 days after vaccination. This clonotype was obtained from a man in his fifties or sixties who received an inactivated influenza vaccine. The chain joins TRBV6-2 or TRBV6-3 to TRBJ2-7; D ambiguous. Written as DNA, the CDR3 is TGTGCCAGCAGTTCCCTCGTGACCTACGAGCAGTACTTC. Protein product: CASSSLVTYEQYF.